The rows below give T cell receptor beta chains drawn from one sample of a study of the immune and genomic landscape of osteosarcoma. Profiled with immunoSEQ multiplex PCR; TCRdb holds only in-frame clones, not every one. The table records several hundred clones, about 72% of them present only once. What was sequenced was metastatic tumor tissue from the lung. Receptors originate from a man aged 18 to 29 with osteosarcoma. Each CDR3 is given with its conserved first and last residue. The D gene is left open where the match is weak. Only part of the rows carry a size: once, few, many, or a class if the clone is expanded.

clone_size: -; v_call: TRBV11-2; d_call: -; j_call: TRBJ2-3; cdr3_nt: TGTGCCAGCAGCCCTGCGATCGGGGTTACAGATACGCAGTATTTT; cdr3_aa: CASSPAIGVTDTQYF
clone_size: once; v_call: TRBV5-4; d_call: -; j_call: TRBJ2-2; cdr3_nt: TGTGCCAGCAGCTTGACAGGCCCCACCGGGGAGCTGTTTTTT; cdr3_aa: CASSLTGPTGELFF
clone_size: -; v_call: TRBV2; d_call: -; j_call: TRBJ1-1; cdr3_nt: TGTGCCAGCAGTGGAAGACAGATGAACACTGAAGCTTTCTTT; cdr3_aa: CASSGRQMNTEAFF
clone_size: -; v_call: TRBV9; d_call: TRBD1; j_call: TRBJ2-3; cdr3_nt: TGTGCCAGCAGCCCAAGAACAGGGGATGAGCAGTATTTT; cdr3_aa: CASSPRTGDEQYF
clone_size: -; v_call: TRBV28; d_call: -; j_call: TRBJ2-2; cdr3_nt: TGTGCCAGCAGTTTTTACCCCTCAGGGGCCACCGGGGAGCTGTTTTTT; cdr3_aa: CASSFYPSGATGELFF
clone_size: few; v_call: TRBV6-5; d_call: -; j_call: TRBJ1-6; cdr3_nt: TGTGCCAGCAGTTCCACAATGGGTGATTTCCACTTT; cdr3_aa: CASSSTMGDFHF
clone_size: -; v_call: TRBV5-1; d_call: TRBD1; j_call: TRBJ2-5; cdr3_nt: TGCGCCAGCAGCCTAGAACCCGGGACAGGGTTCGAGACCCAGTACTTC; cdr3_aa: CASSLEPGTGFETQYF
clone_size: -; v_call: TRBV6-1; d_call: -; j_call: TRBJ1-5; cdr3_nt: TGTGCCAGCAGTGAAGATGGGCCAAATCAGCCCCAGCATTTT; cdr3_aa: CASSEDGPNQPQHF
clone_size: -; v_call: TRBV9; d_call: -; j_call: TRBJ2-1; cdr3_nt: TGTGCCAGCAGCGTAGCTTTCGGGGGCGGGGTGGGAAGCTCCTACAATGAGCAGTTCTTC; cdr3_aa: CASSVAFGGGVGSSYNEQFF
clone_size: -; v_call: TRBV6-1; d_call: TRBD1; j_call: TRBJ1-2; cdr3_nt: TGTGCCTCCGCGGAGGGGGCGAACTATGGCTACACCTTC; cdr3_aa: CASAEGANYGYTF
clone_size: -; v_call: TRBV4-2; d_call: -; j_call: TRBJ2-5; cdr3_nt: TGTGCCAGCAGCCGAAGCGGAGCCAAAGAGACCCAGTACTTC; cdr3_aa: CASSRSGAKETQYF
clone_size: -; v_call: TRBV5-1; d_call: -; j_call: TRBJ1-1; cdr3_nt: TGCGCCAGCAGCTCCCCGACAGGCCTGAACACTGAAGCTTTCTTT; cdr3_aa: CASSSPTGLNTEAFF
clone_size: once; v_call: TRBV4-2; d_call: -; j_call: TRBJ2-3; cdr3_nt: TGTGCCAGCAGCCAAGATGGCGGTGCTAGCACAGATACGCAGTATTTT; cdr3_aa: CASSQDGGASTDTQYF
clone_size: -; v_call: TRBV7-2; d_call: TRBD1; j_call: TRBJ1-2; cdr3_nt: TGTGCCAGCAGCTTAAACAGGGGGCAAGTTCAAAACTATGGCTACACCTTC; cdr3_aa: CASSLNRGQVQNYGYTF
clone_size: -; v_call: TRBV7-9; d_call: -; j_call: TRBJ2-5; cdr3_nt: TGTGCCAGCAGCTTTTTCGACAGAGAAGAGACCCAGTACTTC; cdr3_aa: CASSFFDREETQYF
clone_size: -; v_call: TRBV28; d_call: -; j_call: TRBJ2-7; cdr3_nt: TGTGCCAGCAGTCCACGGGGTTACGAGCAGTACTTC; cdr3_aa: CASSPRGYEQYF
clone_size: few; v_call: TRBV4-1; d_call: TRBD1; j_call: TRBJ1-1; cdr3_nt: TGCGCCAGCAGCCAAGCAACACAGGGGGAGACTGAAGCTTTCTTT; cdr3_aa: CASSQATQGETEAFF
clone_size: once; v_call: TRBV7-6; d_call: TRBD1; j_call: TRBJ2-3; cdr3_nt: TGTGCCAGCAGCTTACCCGAACCTCAGGGGGCAGATACGCAGTATTTT; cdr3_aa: CASSLPEPQGADTQYF
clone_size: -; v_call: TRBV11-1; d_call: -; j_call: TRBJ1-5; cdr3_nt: TGTGCCAGCAGCTTAGGGGGCGGCAATCAGCCCCAGCATTTT; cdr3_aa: CASSLGGGNQPQHF
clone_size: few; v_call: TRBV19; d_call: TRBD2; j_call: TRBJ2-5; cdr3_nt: TGTGCCAGTAGTATTATGGCTAGCGGGGGGCAAGAGACCCAGTACTTC; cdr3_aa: CASSIMASGGQETQYF
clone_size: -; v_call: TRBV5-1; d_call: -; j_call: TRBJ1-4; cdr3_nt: TGCGCCAGCAGCTTGGTTCCCTCGACCGGGGAAAAACTGTTTTTT; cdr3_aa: CASSLVPSTGEKLFF
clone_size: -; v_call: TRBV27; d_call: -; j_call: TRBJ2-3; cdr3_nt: TGTGCCAGCAGTCCGGGGCCCCCGCGCGGAGATACGCAGTATTTT; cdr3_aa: CASSPGPPRGDTQYF